This T cell receptor (beta chain) was sequenced in a study of response to subunit inactivated influenza vaccine. TCRdb reprocessed the RT-PCR reads with MiXCR, giving one entry per CDR3 protein. The sample yields approximately 530,000 distinct CDR3 sequences, approximately 7.8% seen once. General study results and limits: Each seasonal influenza vaccination recruits few new T cells, the authors suggested.

Germline CDR1 is SGHVS and CDR2 is FQNEAQ. V lost 0 bases, J lost 4 bases, and 19 bases lay in between. There are 17 residues in the CDR3. On this clonotype itself: The antigen remains undetermined.

The clonotype originates from a man aged 50 to 69 who received an inactivated influenza vaccine. Sequencing was performed on PBMCs from blood, taken roughly 24 months after vaccination. The V and J genes are TRBV7-8 and TRBJ2-7, with a possible D match to TRBD1 (6 bases). CDR3 residues: CASSLAAQGPVAYEQYF. The DNA for the CDR3 is TGTGCCAGCAGCTTAGCGGCTCAGGGGCCCGTCGCATACGAGCAGTACTTC.